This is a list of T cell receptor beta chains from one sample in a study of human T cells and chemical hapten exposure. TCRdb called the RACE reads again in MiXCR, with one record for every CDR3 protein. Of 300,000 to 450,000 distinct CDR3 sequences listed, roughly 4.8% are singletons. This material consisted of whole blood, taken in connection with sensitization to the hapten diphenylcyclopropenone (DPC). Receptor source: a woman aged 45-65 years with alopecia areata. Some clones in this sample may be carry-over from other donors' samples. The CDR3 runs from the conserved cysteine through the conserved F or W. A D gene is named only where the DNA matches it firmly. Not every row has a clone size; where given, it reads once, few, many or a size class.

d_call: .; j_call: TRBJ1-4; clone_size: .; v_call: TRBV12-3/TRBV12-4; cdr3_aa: CASSLGLREMFF
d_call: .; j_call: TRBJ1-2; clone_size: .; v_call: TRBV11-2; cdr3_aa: CASSRQQHIYGYTF
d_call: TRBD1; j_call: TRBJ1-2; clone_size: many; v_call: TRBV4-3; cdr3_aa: CASSLGTDPQGATGYTF
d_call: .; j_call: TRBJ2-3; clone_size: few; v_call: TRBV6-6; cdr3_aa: CASSREDTDTQYF
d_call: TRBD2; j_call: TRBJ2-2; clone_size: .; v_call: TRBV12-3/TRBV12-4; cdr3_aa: CASTWGGNTGELFF
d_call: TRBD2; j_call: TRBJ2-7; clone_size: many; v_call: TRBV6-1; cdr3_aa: CASSEGSSGSYEQYF
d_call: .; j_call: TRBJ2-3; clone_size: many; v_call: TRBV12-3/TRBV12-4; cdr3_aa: CASSFGQGAWYF
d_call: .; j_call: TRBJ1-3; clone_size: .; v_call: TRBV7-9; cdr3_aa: CASSSSENTIYF
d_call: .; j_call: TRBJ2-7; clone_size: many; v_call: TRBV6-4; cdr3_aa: CASSGSRDRSSYEQYF
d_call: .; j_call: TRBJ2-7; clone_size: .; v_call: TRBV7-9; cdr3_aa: CASSAEFSYEQYF
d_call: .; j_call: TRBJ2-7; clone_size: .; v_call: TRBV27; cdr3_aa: CASSTIGTGPRGGQYF
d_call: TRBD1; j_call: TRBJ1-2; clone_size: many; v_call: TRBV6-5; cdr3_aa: CASLSDRSYGYTF
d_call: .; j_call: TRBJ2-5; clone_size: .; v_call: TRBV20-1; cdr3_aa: CSAMRGTETQYF
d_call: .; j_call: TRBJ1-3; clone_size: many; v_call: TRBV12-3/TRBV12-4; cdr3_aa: CASSFESNTIYF
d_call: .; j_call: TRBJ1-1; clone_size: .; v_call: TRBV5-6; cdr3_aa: CASSLVGSGTEAFF
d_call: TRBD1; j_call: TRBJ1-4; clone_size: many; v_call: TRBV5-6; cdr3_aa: CASSSTQGASGKLFF
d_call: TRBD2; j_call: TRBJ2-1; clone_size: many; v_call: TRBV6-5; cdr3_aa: CASTYRPQGLEREQFF
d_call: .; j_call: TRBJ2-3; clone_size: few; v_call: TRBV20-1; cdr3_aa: CSASFAGITQYF
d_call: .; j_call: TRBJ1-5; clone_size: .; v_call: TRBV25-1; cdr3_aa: CASSPPGISNQPQHF
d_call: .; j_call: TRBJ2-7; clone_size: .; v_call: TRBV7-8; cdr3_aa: CASSLDGAASYEQYF
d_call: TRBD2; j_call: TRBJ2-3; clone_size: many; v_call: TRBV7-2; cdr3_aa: CASSLIAASGGADTDTQYF
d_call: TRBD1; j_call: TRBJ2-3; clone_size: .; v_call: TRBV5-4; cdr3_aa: CASGTGGKADTQYF
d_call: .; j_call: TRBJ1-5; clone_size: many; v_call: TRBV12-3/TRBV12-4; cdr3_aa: CASSLILGAGSNQPQHF
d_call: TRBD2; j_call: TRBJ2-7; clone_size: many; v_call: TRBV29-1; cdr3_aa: CSVRTSAEGEQYF